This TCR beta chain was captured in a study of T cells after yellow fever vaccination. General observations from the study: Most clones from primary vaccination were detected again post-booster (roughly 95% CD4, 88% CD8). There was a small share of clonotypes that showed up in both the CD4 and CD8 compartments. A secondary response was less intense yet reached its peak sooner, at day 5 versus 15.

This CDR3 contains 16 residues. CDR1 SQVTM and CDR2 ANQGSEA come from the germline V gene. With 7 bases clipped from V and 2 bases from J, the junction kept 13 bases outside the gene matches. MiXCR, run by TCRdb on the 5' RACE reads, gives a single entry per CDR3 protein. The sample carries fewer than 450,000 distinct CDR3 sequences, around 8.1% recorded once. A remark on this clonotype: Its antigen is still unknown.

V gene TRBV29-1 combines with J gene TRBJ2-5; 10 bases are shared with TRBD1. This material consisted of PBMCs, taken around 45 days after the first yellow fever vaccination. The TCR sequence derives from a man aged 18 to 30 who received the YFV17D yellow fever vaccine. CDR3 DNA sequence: TGCAGCGCTGGGAGACGGACAGGGGGGAGTCAAGAGACCCAGTACTTC. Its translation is CSAGRRTGGSQETQYF.